One and the same sample provided the 13 T cell receptor beta chains below, sequenced in a study of technical replicates of blood from several donors. Libraries were prepared by immunoSEQ multiplex PCR; TCRdb keeps only in-frame clonotypes and omits some of them. The table includes approximately 50,000 clones, 94% detected once. The sequencing sample was made of T cells isolated from PBMCs. All receptors derive from a human donor in good health.

The V call is TRBV9, the J call TRBJ2-5, with 15 bases identical to TRBD2. This CDR3 spans 17 amino acids. The J segment lost 1 base and the V segment lost 4 bases, leaving 5 bases of the junction unmatched. Germline CDR1 and CDR2: SGDLS and YYNGEE. DNA of the CDR3: TGTGCCAGCAGCACAGGGACTAGCGGGGGGATCCAAGAGACCCAGTACTTC. This gives the protein CASSTGTSGGIQETQYF.

The chain combines TRBV7-8 with TRBJ1-1; D is possibly TRBD1 (5 bases). Trimming took 3 bases from V and 3 from J, leaving 8 bases between them. This CDR3 spans 13 amino acids. Germline V gene sequence: CDR1 SGHVS, CDR2 FQNEAQ. The CDR3 protein is CASSFRDYTEAFF. The CDR3 coding sequence is TGTGCCAGCAGCTTCCGGGACTACACTGAAGCTTTCTTT.

J is TRBJ2-2 and V is TRBV29-1; 10 nucleotides agree with TRBD1. The germline gives CDR1 SQVTM, CDR2 ANQGSEA. V dropped 1 base and J dropped 1; count of bases not matched to a gene: 9. The CDR3 length is 18 residues. The CDR3 coding sequence is TGCAGCGTTGAAGTGATTAAGAGGACAGGGGGGAACACCGGGGAGCTGTTTTTT. As protein: CSVEVIKRTGGNTGELFF.

The CDR3 spells CASSSTQGGQPHEAFF. The CDR3 bases are TGCGCCAGCAGCTCGACACAGGGGGGCCAGCCCCATGAAGCTTTCTTT. V usage is TRBV5-1 and J usage is TRBJ1-1; TRBD1 agrees at 8 bases. Germline V lookup: CDR1 SGHRS, CDR2 YFSETQ. The V gene end was trimmed by 3 bases and the J gene end by 7 bases; junction bases not matched to a gene: 14. The length of the CDR3 is 16 residues.

The chain employs TRBV9 and TRBJ1-1; D is ambiguous. The CDR3 spans 13 residues. V lost 0 bases, J lost 0 bases, and 3 bases lay in between. Per the germline V gene, CDR1 is SGDLS and CDR2 is YYNGEE. This CDR3 reads CASSVAMNTEAFF. DNA of the CDR3: TGTGCCAGCAGCGTAGCTATGAACACTGAAGCTTTCTTT.

The gene calls are TRBV7-9 and TRBJ1-2; D unclear. Between the trimmed V and J ends, which lost 3 bases and 8 bases, there was a span of 7 bases. The CDR3 totals 11 residues. The V gene's germline CDR1 is SEHNR and CDR2 FQNEAQ (reference sequence). As DNA, the CDR3 is TGTGCCAGCAGCTTGAGAGAAGGCTACACCTTC. Its protein is CASSLREGYTF.

Here the CDR3 reads CASSRITGRAYGYTF. In DNA form, the CDR3 reads TGTGCCAGCAGCCGGATTACAGGGAGAGCCTATGGCTACACCTTC. The chain uses TRBV5-6 and TRBJ1-2; weak D call: TRBD1 (6 bases). CDR1 and CDR2 from the germline V gene are SGHDT and YYEEEE. The CDR3 is 15 residues long. The V gene lost 4 bases and the J gene lost 4 bases, with 17 bases spanning the gap.

This rearrangement joins TRBV11-2 to TRBJ2-5, with D maybe TRBD2 (6 bases). Germline V gene sequence: CDR1 SGHAT, CDR2 FQNNGV. Trimming left V 0 bases short and J 6 bases short, with 14 bases between. This CDR3 contains 15 residues. The CDR3 sequence is CASSLELAALKTQYF. The CDR3 coding sequence is TGTGCCAGCAGCTTAGAGTTAGCGGCCCTAAAGACCCAGTACTTC.

The V gene is TRBV15, the J gene TRBJ2-2; TRBD2 matches at 7 bases. CDR1 and CDR2 (germline): LNHNV, YYDKDF (reference sequence). The CDR3 runs to 16 residues. Trimming cost V 8 bases and J 3 bases; bases outside gene matches: 12. CDR3: CATYTEGLGYTGELFF. The CDR3 bases are TGTGCCACCTATACGGAAGGACTAGGGTACACCGGGGAGCTGTTTTTT.

The J gene is TRBJ1-2, the V gene TRBV18; possibly TRBD1 for D (6 bases). Germline CDR1 reads KGHSH; CDR2 reads LQKENI. The CDR3 is made up of 16 amino acids. The V and J ends lost 2 bases and 4 bases respectively, with 17 bases between them. The CDR3 loop reads CASSPSQGSEGYGYTF. The CDR3 bases are TGTGCCAGCTCACCATCACAGGGTTCTGAGGGCTATGGCTACACCTTC.

V is TRBV11-2 and J is TRBJ1-4; D is ambiguous. Looked up from germline, CDR1 is SGHAT and CDR2 is FQNNGV. With 3 bases removed from V and 3 bases from J, the gap between germline ends came to 11 bases. The CDR3 loop spans 15 amino acids. CDR3 coding DNA: TGTGCCAGCAGCTTCTTGAGGGTTGCTAATGAAAAACTGTTTTTT. Translated: CASSFLRVANEKLFF.

J is TRBJ2-7 and V is TRBV28; 7 nucleotides line up with TRBD2. J gave up 7 bases and V 5 bases, and 8 bases lay outside the gene matches. The CDR3 sequence is 13 residues long. Germline values: CDR1 MDHEN, CDR2 SYDVKM. The CDR3 sequence is CASSETSWGEQYF. CDR3 sequence (DNA): TGTGCCAGCAGTGAGACTAGCTGGGGAGAGCAGTACTTC.

On this clone: One junction end does not reproduce the germline sequence, and a read error may be involved. The chain uses TRBV20-1 and TRBJ1-5; D remains ambiguous. Germline V lookup: CDR1 DFQATT, CDR2 SNEGSKA (reference sequence). CDR3 size: 11 residues. In DNA form, the CDR3 reads TGCAGTGCTAGAGTTCCTCAGGCCCAGCATTTT. Encoded protein: CSARVPQAQHF.